These T cell receptor beta chains were read from a single sample in a study of cytomegalovirus exposure and HLA in healthy donors. The protocol was immunoSEQ multiplex PCR, while the TCRdb copy is restricted to in-frame clones and leaves out a portion. This sample lists about 110,000 clones; its ten largest clones have 6.8%. The specimen sequenced was PBMCs. These receptors came from a man between 35 and 55 years old in good health and CMV-seropositive. CDR3s include the opening cysteine and the closing phenylalanine or tryptophan. A D gene is named only where the DNA matches it firmly.

. TRBJ1-1 TRBV5-4 11 CASRGMTEAFF TGTGCCAGCAGGGGCATGACTGAAGCTTTCTTT
TRBD2 TRBJ2-7 TRBV7-6 17 CASSSSTSGSRVDEQYF TGTGCCAGCAGCTCATCCACTAGCGGGAGTAGGGTTGACGAGCAGTACTTC
. TRBJ2-3 TRBV9 15 CASSVGGVDTDTQYF TGTGCCAGCAGCGTAGGGGGGGTCGACACAGATACGCAGTATTTT
. TRBJ1-1 TRBV13 14 CASSFNTGSTEAFF TGTGCCAGCAGCTTTAATACAGGGAGCACTGAAGCTTTCTTT
. TRBJ1-5 TRBV4-3 13 CASSQDPNQPQHF TGCGCCAGCAGCCAAGACCCGAATCAGCCCCAGCATTTT
. TRBJ1-4 TRBV7-9 15 CASSYQAATNEKLFF TGTGCCAGCAGCTATCAGGCTGCAACTAATGAAAAACTGTTTTTT
TRBD2 TRBJ2-3 TRBV11-2 17 CASSLVMWGGRDDTQYF TGTGCCAGCAGCTTAGTCATGTGGGGCGGGAGGGACGATACGCAGTATTTT
TRBD1 TRBJ1-4 TRBV6-6 14 CASSNRQGNEKLFF TGTGCCAGCAGTAACAGACAGGGTAATGAAAAACTGTTTTTT
. TRBJ2-5 TRBV7-9 12 CASSLQGETQYF TGTGCCAGCAGCTTACAGGGAGAGACCCAGTACTTC
. TRBJ2-7 TRBV5-1 14 CASSLEPGPYEQYF TGCGCCAGCAGCTTGGAACCAGGGCCCTACGAGCAGTACTTC
TRBD2 TRBJ2-1 TRBV27 15 CASSAGTSGSGEQFF TGTGCCAGCAGTGCGGGGACTAGCGGGAGCGGAGAGCAGTTCTTC
. TRBJ2-2 TRBV7-9 16 CASSFGRAANTGELFF TGTGCCAGCAGCTTTGGGAGAGCGGCGAACACCGGGGAGCTGTTTTTT
. TRBJ1-5 TRBV5-1 17 CASSLAMGGSSNQPQHF TGCGCCAGCAGCTTGGCCATGGGAGGGAGTAGCAATCAGCCCCAGCATTTT
. TRBJ1-1 TRBV25-1 12 CASNGTPGGAFF TGTGCCAGCAACGGGACGCCCGGGGGAGCTTTCTTT
. TRBJ1-5 TRBV15 16 CATSRGGQGLNQPQHF TGTGCCACCAGCAGAGGTGGCCAGGGACTTAATCAGCCCCAGCATTTT
. TRBJ2-3 TRBV10-1 12 CASGQRTDTQYF TGCGCCAGCGGACAGAGGACAGATACGCAGTATTTT
. TRBJ1-4 TRBV30 11 CAWNQRGKLFF TGTGCCTGGAACCAAAGGGGGAAACTGTTTTTT
. TRBJ2-7 TRBV10-2 13 CASSVVNGYEQYF TGCGCCAGCAGTGTAGTAAACGGCTACGAGCAGTACTTC
TRBD2 TRBJ2-1 TRBV11-3 13 CASRAGGGNEQFF TGTGCCAGCAGAGCGGGAGGAGGCAATGAGCAGTTCTTC
. TRBJ2-5 TRBV7-9 15 CASSTTGTDRGAQYF TGTGCCAGCAGCACTACAGGGACGGACCGGGGGGCCCAGTACTTC
. TRBJ2-1 TRBV6-4 13 CASSSELGNEQFF TGTGCCAGCAGCTCCGAACTAGGGAATGAGCAGTTCTTC
TRBD2 TRBJ2-1 TRBV11-2 16 CASSLDGLAVLNEQFF TGTGCCAGCAGCTTAGATGGACTAGCGGTCCTCAATGAGCAGTTCTTC
TRBD2 TRBJ2-7 TRBV4-2 14 CASSQGGSNPEQYF TGTGCCAGCAGCCAAGGCGGGAGTAACCCCGAGCAGTACTTC
. TRBJ2-3 TRBV5-1 14 CASSSSNRADTQYF TGCGCCAGCAGCTCCTCCAACAGGGCAGATACGCAGTATTTT
TRBD2 TRBJ2-3 TRBV14 16 CASSQEASGNTDTQYF TGTGCCAGCAGCCAAGAGGCTAGCGGGAACACAGATACGCAGTATTTT
TRBD1 TRBJ2-1 TRBV27 15 CASSHRGRSYNEQFF TGTGCCAGCAGCCACAGGGGGCGGTCCTACAATGAGCAGTTCTTC
TRBD1 TRBJ1-2 TRBV28 16 CASSLGQGGSFYGYTF TGTGCCAGCAGTTTAGGACAGGGAGGGAGTTTTTATGGCTACACCTTC
. TRBJ2-7 TRBV29-1 12 CSVVLGGTEQYF TGCAGCGTTGTTTTGGGAGGCACAGAGCAGTACTTC
TRBD2 TRBJ2-7 TRBV6-5 15 CASSYGVGGPYEQYF TGTGCCAGCAGTTACGGGGTGGGAGGGCCCTACGAGCAGTACTTC
TRBD1 TRBJ2-2 TRBV12-5 16 CASGGSTGMGTGELFF TGTGCTAGTGGGGGGTCGACAGGGATGGGCACCGGGGAGCTGTTTTTT
. TRBJ1-2 TRBV28 14 CASSLPGGAYGYTF TGTGCCAGCAGTTTACCGGGGGGCGCGTATGGCTACACCTTC
. TRBJ1-2 TRBV30 14 CAWTPVTANYGYTF TGTGCCTGGACCCCCGTGACAGCTAACTATGGCTACACCTTC
TRBD1 TRBJ1-5 TRBV19 15 CATNVSPQGGQPQHF TGTGCCACTAACGTTAGTCCACAGGGGGGTCAGCCCCAGCATTTT
. TRBJ1-2 TRBV28 12 CASSLQVEGYTF TGTGCCAGCAGTTTGCAGGTCGAGGGCTACACCTTC
. TRBJ2-3 TRBV2 14 CASSEQRSTDTQYF TGTGCCAGCAGTGAGCAGCGGAGCACAGATACGCAGTATTTT
TRBD1 TRBJ1-4 TRBV7-9 15 CASSNQGQGNEKLFF TGTGCCAGCAGCAACCAGGGACAGGGGAATGAAAAACTGTTTTTT
TRBD2 TRBJ2-1 TRBV7-9 15 CASSPRGGANNEQFF TGTGCCAGCAGCCCCCGCGGGGGTGCCAACAATGAGCAGTTCTTC
. TRBJ1-1 TRBV14 17 CASSRRIRLSKNTEAFF TGTGCCAGCAGCCGGCGAATTAGACTCTCGAAGAACACTGAAGCTTTCTTT
TRBD1 TRBJ1-2 TRBV6-5 16 CASSSGTGKDNYGYTF TGTGCCAGCAGTTCCGGGACAGGGAAAGATAACTATGGCTACACCTTC
. TRBJ2-2 TRBV27 14 CASSLYPDTGELFF TGTGCCAGCAGTTTATATCCGGACACCGGGGAGCTGTTTTTT
. TRBJ2-5 TRBV19 13 CASSNRGGETQYF TGTGCCAGTAGTAACAGGGGGGGGGAGACCCAGTACTTC
TRBD2 TRBJ2-1 TRBV25-1 12 CASSEGGNEQFF TGTGCCAGCAGTGAGGGAGGGAATGAGCAGTTCTTC
TRBD2 TRBJ2-3 TRBV27 15 CASMKAGRGTDTQYF TGTGCCAGCATGAAAGCGGGGAGGGGTACAGATACGCAGTATTTT
TRBD2 TRBJ2-5 TRBV28 17 CASSLLGLAGASETQYF TGTGCCAGCAGTTTATTGGGACTAGCGGGAGCTTCGGAGACCCAGTACTTC
TRBD2 TRBJ2-5 TRBV14 19 CASSQEGGLAGGWQETQYF TGTGCCAGCAGCCAAGAAGGCGGACTAGCGGGAGGATGGCAAGAGACCCAGTACTTC
. TRBJ2-7 TRBV7-2 15 CASSFDGIISYEQYF TGTGCCAGCAGCTTTGACGGGATAATCTCCTACGAGCAGTACTTC
TRBD1 TRBJ2-2 TRBV28 15 CAVGPGQGFSGELFF TGTGCCGTTGGGCCGGGACAGGGATTTAGCGGGGAGCTGTTTTTT
. TRBJ2-7 TRBV7-2 15 CASSSRAGSFDEQYF TGTGCCAGCAGCTCGAGGGCCGGAAGTTTCGACGAGCAGTACTTC
. TRBJ2-1 TRBV29-1 14 CSVETSRAHNEQFF TGCAGCGTGGAAACTAGCAGGGCACACAATGAGCAGTTCTTC
. TRBJ2-1 TRBV5-1 13 CASSLGGWYEQFF TGCGCCAGCAGCTTGGGGGGCTGGTATGAGCAGTTCTTC
. TRBJ2-1 TRBV29-1 15 CSAPPGSGQINEQFF TGCAGCGCCCCCCCTGGGTCCGGACAGATAAATGAGCAGTTCTTC
. TRBJ2-7 TRBV29-1 15 CSVEGPGKYPYEQYF TGCAGCGTTGAAGGCCCCGGGAAGTACCCCTACGAGCAGTACTTC
. TRBJ1-4 TRBV4-3 17 CASSPEVPGTANEKLFF TGCGCCAGCAGCCCAGAGGTACCCGGCACAGCTAATGAAAAACTGTTTTTT
. TRBJ1-1 TRBV9 15 CASSPLAVLNTEAFF TGTGCCAGCAGTCCGTTAGCGGTTCTGAACACTGAAGCTTTCTTT
TRBD1 TRBJ1-5 TRBV6-6 16 CASSPMDRGSNQPQHF TGTGCCAGCAGCCCCATGGACAGGGGGAGCAATCAGCCCCAGCATTTT
TRBD1 TRBJ2-5 TRBV7-7 15 CASSWGTGIVETQYF TGTGCCAGCAGCTGGGGGACAGGGATTGTAGAGACCCAGTACTTC
TRBD1 TRBJ2-1 TRBV29-1 15 CSALTGGTPYNEQFF TGCAGCGCTTTGACAGGGGGGACCCCCTACAATGAGCAGTTCTTC
TRBD1 TRBJ1-2 TRBV28 12 CASRTGGYGYTF TGTGCCAGCCGGACAGGCGGCTATGGCTACACCTTC
. TRBJ1-5 TRBV7-8 14 CASSLALLNQPQHF TGTGCCAGCAGCTTAGCACTGCTAAATCAGCCCCAGCATTTT